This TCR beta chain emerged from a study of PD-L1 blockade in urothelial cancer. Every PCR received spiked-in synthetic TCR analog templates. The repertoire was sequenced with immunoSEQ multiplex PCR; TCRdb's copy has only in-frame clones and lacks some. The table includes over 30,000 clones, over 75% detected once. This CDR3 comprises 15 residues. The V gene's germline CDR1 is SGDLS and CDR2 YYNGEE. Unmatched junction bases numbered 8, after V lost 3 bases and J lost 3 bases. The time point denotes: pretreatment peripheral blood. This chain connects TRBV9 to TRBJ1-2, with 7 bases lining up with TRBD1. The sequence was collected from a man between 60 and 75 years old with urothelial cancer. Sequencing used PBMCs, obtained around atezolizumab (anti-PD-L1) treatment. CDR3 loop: CASSAEGDSYYGYTF. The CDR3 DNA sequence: TGTGCCAGCAGCGCCGAGGGGGACAGTTACTATGGCTACACCTTC.